This is a list of T cell receptor beta chains from one sample in a study of regulatory T cells in long-lasting Graves disease. A single record per CDR3 protein comes from TCRdb applying MiXCR to the multiplex PCR reads. The sample contains around 460,000 distinct CDR3 sequences, around a fifth of which appear only once. The source was peripheral blood mononuclear cells (PBMCs), collected when the disease was refractory, from a patient treated with antithyroid drugs. The receptors were gathered from a female donor with Graves disease. CDR3s include the opening cysteine and the closing phenylalanine or tryptophan. The order of the fields is J gene, clone size, V gene, D gene, CDR3 DNA, CDR3 protein. The D gene is left open where the match is weak. Rows may omit the clone size; those that give it use once, few, many or a size class.

TRBJ1-1	many	TRBV7-9	-	TGTGCCAGCAGCTTGGGGACGCAGAACACTGAAGCTTTCTTT	CASSLGTQNTEAFF
TRBJ1-6	many	TRBV6-1	-	TGTGCCAGCAGCTATAGCATGGGTTCACCCCTCCACTTT	CASSYSMGSPLHF
TRBJ2-7	-	TRBV9	-	TGTGCCAGCAGCGTAGCGCAGGGGGGATCGGACGAGCAGTACTTC	CASSVAQGGSDEQYF
TRBJ2-6	many	TRBV2	-	TGTGCCACCAAAGCTGGATCTGGGGCCAACGTCCTGACTTTC	CATKAGSGANVLTF
TRBJ1-1	-	TRBV11-3	-	TGTGCCAGCAGCCGACCAACTTCAGGCCCTGGTACGGCTTTCTTT	CASSRPTSGPGTAFF
TRBJ2-7	many	TRBV29-1	-	TGCAGCGTTGAATCGGGCAGCGACGAGCAGTACTTC	CSVESGSDEQYF
TRBJ1-4	many	TRBV20-1	-	TGCAGTGCTAGAGACATGGGGGGGGGTAATGAAAAACTGTTTTTT	CSARDMGGGNEKLFF
TRBJ1-1	many	TRBV3-1	TRBD1	TGTGCCAGCAGCCGAACAGGGGAGAACACTGAAGCTTTCTTT	CASSRTGENTEAFF
TRBJ1-5	many	TRBV28	-	TGTGCCAGCACTCAGGGCGGTCCCAATCAGCCCCAGCATTTT	CASTQGGPNQPQHF
TRBJ2-1	-	TRBV5-1	TRBD1	TGCGCCAGCAGCTTGGGACAGGGGTTCTACAATGAGCAGTTCTTC	CASSLGQGFYNEQFF
TRBJ1-6	-	TRBV29-1	-	TGCAGCGTCCAACAGGGAGGGGATTCACCCCTCCACTTT	CSVQQGGDSPLHF